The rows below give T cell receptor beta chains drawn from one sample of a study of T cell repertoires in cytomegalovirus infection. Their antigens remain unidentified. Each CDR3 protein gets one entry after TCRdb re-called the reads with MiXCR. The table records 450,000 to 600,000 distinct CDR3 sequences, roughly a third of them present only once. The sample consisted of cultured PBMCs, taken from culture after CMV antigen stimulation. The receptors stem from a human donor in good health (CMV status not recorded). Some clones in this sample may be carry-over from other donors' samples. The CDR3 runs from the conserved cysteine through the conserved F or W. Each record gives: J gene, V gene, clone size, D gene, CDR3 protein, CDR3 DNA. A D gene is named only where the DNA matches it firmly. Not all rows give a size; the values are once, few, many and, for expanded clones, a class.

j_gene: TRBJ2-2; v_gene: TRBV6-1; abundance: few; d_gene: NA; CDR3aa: CASAARAGNTGELFF; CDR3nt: TGTGCCAGCGCCGCTCGGGCAGGGAACACCGGGGAGCTGTTTTTT
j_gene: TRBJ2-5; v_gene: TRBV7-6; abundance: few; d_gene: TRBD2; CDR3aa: CASSFWLAGQETQYF; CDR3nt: TGTGCCAGCAGCTTTTGGCTAGCGGGGCAAGAGACCCAGTACTTC
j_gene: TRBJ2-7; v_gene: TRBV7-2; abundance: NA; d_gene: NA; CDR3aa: CASSLVDLSSYEQYF; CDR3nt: TGTGCCAGCAGCTTAGTGGACCTCAGCTCCTACGAGCAGTACTTC
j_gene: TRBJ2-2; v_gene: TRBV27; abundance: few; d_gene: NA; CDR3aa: CASSFRWGPNTGELFF; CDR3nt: TGTGCCAGCAGTTTTAGGTGGGGCCCGAACACCGGGGAGCTGTTTTTT
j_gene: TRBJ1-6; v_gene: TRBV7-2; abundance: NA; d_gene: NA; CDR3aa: CASSPRGPNSPLHF; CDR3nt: TGTGCCAGCAGCCCCAGAGGACCTAATTCACCCCTCCACTTT
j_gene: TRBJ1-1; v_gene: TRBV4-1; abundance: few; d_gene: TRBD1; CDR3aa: CASSQGPPRGIMNTEAFF; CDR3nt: TGCGCCAGCAGCCAAGGCCCCCCCAGGGGGATAATGAACACTGAAGCTTTCTTT
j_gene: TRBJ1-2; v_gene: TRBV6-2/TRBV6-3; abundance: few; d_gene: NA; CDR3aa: CASRGTARNYGYTF; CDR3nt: TGTGCCAGCAGAGGGACGGCGCGTAACTATGGCTACACCTTC
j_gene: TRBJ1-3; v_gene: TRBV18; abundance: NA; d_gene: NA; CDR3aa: CASSPLLRGRGNTIYF; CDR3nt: TGTGCCAGCTCACCACTTCTAAGGGGCCGCGGAAACACCATATATTTT
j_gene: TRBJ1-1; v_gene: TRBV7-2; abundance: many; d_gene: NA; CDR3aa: CASSLRVLAEAFF; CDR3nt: TGTGCCAGCAGCTTGAGGGTTTTGGCTGAAGCTTTCTTT
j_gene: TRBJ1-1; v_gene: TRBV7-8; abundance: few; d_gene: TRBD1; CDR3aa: CASSLVRTGRQGRMNTEAFF; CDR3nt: TGTGCCAGCAGCTTAGTCCGGACAGGCCGACAGGGCCGCATGAACACTGAAGCTTTCTTT
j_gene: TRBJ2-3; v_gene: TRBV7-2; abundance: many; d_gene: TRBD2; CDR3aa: CASSLAAGGITDTQYF; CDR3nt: TGTGCCAGCAGCTTAGCTGCGGGAGGAATCACAGATACGCAGTATTTT
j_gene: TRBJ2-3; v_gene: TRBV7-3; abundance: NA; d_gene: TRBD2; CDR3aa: CASSLNLLAGVGDTQYF; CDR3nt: TGTGCCAGCAGCTTAAACCTTCTAGCGGGAGTTGGAGATACGCAGTATTTT
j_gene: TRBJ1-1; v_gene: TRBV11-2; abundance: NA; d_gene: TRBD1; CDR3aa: CASSFTRGLNTEAFF; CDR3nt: TGTGCCAGCAGTTTTACCAGGGGGCTGAACACTGAAGCTTTCTTT
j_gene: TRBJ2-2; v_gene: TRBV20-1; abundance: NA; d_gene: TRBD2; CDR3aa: CSAVTSGTTGELFF; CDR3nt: TGCAGTGCCGTTACTAGCGGGACCACCGGGGAGCTGTTTTTT
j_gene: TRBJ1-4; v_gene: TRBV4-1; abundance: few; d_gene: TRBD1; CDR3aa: CASSQEQGRNEKLFF; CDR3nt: TGCGCCAGCAGCCAGGAACAGGGGCGGAATGAAAAACTGTTTTTT
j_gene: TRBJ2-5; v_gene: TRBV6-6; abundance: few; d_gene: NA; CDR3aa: CATASGLYQETQYF; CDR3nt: TGTGCCACCGCTTCAGGGTTATACCAAGAGACCCAGTACTTC
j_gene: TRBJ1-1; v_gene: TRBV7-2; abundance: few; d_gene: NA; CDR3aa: CASSAGEGTEAFF; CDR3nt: TGTGCCAGCAGCGCGGGAGAGGGCACTGAAGCTTTCTTT
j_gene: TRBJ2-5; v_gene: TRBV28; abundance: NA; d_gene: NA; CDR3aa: CASSTSVASNQETQYF; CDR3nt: TGTGCCAGCAGTACCTCCGTCGCGTCGAACCAAGAGACCCAGTACTTC
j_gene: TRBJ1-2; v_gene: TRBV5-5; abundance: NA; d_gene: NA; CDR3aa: CASSLEVAGLGYGYTF; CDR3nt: TGTGCCAGCAGCTTGGAAGTGGCAGGCCTAGGGTATGGCTACACCTTC
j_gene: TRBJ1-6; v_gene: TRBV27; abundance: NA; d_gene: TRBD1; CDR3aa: CASSFRGRLDNSPLHF; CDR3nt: TGTGCCAGCAGTTTCAGGGGGCGCCTAGATAATTCACCCCTCCACTTT
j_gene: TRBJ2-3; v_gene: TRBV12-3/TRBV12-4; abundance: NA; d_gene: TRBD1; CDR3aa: CASSLAGQGVDTQYF; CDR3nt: TGTGCCAGCAGTTTGGCGGGACAGGGAGTAGATACGCAGTATTTT
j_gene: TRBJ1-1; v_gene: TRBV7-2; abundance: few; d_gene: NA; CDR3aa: CASSLDRWNTEAFF; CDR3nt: TGTGCCAGCAGCCTGGACAGATGGAACACTGAAGCTTTCTTT
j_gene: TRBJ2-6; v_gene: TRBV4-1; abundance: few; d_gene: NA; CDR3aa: CASSQDTSLSGANVLTF; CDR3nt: TGCGCCAGCAGCCAAGATACTAGCCTCTCTGGGGCCAACGTCCTGACTTTC
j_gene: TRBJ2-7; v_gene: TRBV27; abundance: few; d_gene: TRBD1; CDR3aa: CASGGQVSYEQYF; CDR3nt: TGTGCCAGCGGGGGACAGGTCTCCTACGAGCAGTACTTC
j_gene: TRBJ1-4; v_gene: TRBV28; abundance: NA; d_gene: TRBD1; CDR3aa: CASSSPQGARNEKLFF; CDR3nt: TGTGCCAGCAGTTCACCTCAGGGGGCGCGGAATGAAAAACTGTTTTTT
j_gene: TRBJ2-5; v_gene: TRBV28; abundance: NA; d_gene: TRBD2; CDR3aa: CASGASGSGETQYF; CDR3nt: TGTGCCTCCGGCGCTAGCGGGAGTGGAGAGACCCAGTACTTC